This T cell receptor (beta chain) was profiled in a study of blood T cell repertoires in COVID-19 (dated by TCRdb to 2018 to 2021). Regarding the complete study: Collaborator samples came from the United States, Italy and Spain and covered acute and convalescent phases of COVID-19. The material from the prospective study consisted of cDNA or gDNA derived from T cells, B-cell-depleted T cells, or PBMCs. Subjects who had been exposed to COVID-19, were actively infected with it, or had recovered from it provided the deeply sampled blood TCRbeta repertoires that made up the dataset. A freely available public database, intended as a resource for researchers studying the immune response to SARS-CoV-2, is where the repertoires were released. The samples were drawn from the first 160 participants of the ongoing ImmuneRACE study and from 1,254 subjects provided by 6 global collaborators. A de-identified subject ID, COVID-19 status, age in years and sex were almost always included in the sample metadata. Where available, HLA class I and class II types were taken from metadata supplied by the sample provider and were not determined by assay-based typing. General study outcomes and caveats: Clinical and demographic metadata were provided uncurated, with the amount varying by source and participant.

Whole blood was collected in K2EDTA tubes by collaborating institutions according to the institutions' own protocols. For TCRbeta analysis, collaborators shipped samples in one of three forms: frozen whole blood, isolated PBMCs, or DNA extracted from either of those sample types. The CDR3 numbers 12 residues from cysteine through phenylalanine. Of the read, only the CDR3 DNA is kept; its 36 bases are in frame from base 1. Relative to germline, V is 4 bases shorter and J is 8 bases shorter, with 11 bases between their ends. Remarks on this clone: Its antigen has not been determined. No base quality information exists; no much larger clone differs at one position.

TCRbeta CDR3 regions were amplified from genomic DNA by means of the immunoSEQ Assay, a bias-controlled multiplex PCR. For the original study's pipeline: Within the assay, amplification of reference gene primers was used to estimate how many nucleated cells each sample contained. To quantify the absolute abundance of each unique TCRbeta CDR3 rearrangement, sequence reads were collapsed and filtered. Productive Simpson clonality was computed per sample as the square root of Simpson's diversity index over productive rearrangements. What TCRdb holds here is the immuneACCESS table cut down to in-frame rearrangements. Part of the clones is not present; checked against another copy, under half of the missing clones reflect an unresolved V gene, and the others are unexplained. V and J calls and clone size come straight from that table; D and trimming were deduced from the DNA. Here the sample has about 30,000 clones; around 88% occur a single time. 20% to 30% of the sample is in the top ten clones.

The sample comprised peripheral blood. This clonotype originated in a human donor in a cohort sampled during active COVID-19. The chain was built from TRBV6-7 and TRBJ1-2; too little of a D gene remains to name it. TRBV6-7 is identified as an open reading frame with a role that is uncertain. The DNA sequence reads TGTGCCAGCAGTTCTCAGATATGGGGCTACACCTTC. Its coded protein is CASSSQIWGYTF.